Below are 25 T cell receptor beta chains sequenced from a single sample in a study of blood T cell repertoires in COVID-19. Only in-frame clones appear in the TCRdb table, and some are missing; sequencing was by immunoSEQ multiplex PCR. This sample has 200,000 to 300,000 clones, with around nine tenths found just once. Sequences were obtained from peripheral blood. These receptors all stem from a man between 25 and 39 years old with COVID-19, enrolled during active disease.

This clone was observed a single time. The V gene is TRBV4-1, the J gene TRBJ2-7; 8 positions match TRBD2. The CDR3 length is 16 residues. Germline values: CDR1 MGHRA, CDR2 YSYEKL. With V trimmed by 1 base and J by 2 bases, 7 bases remained unmatched. The CDR3 protein is CASSQALAGGPYEQYF. Here the CDR3 DNA reads TGCGCCAGCAGCCAAGCTCTCGCGGGGGGCCCCTACGAGCAGTACTTC.

As for this clone: Other DNA sequences of this sample code for an identical CDR3. This chain links TRBV5-1 with TRBJ1-5; D remains unclear. With 0 bases removed from V and 1 base from J, the gap between germline ends came to 5 bases. This CDR3 spans 14 amino acids. Per the germline V gene, CDR1 is SGHRS and CDR2 is YFSETQ. CDR3 sequence: CASSLGESNQPQHF. Written as DNA, the CDR3 is TGCGCCAGCAGCTTGGGGGAGAGCAATCAGCCCCAGCATTTT.

The rearrangement links TRBV3-1 (or the pseudogene TRBV3-2) to TRBJ1-1, with 9 bases identical to TRBD1. The V and J ends lost 3 bases and 4 bases, in that order; junction bases with no gene match: 6. CDR1 and CDR2 from the germline V gene are LGHDT and YNNKEL (reference sequence). This CDR3 spans 15 amino acids. The CDR3 sequence is CASSQSTGGGTEAFF. CDR3 nucleotide sequence: TGTGCCAGCAGCCAGTCGACAGGGGGAGGCACTGAAGCTTTCTTT.

This clone was detected a few times. The gene calls are TRBV5-6 and TRBJ1-5, with 10 bases aligning to TRBD1. Germline CDR1 reads SGHDT; CDR2 reads YYEEEE. The CDR3 runs to 12 residues. The J segment lost 12 bases and the V segment lost 0 bases, leaving 0 bases of the junction unmatched. DNA of the CDR3: TGTGCCAGCAGCTTGGGGGACAGGGGCCAGCATTTT. It encodes CASSLGDRGQHF.

The chain is built from TRBV28 and TRBJ1-3; D not certain. Germline CDR1 MDHEN, CDR2 SYDVKM. V gave up 6 bases and J gave up 2 bases, with 14 bases separating them. This CDR3 contains 15 residues. For the CDR3, the DNA is TGTGCCAGCAGCCCCGCGCCGGGGACTGGAAACACCATATATTTT. Its protein product is CASSPAPGTGNTIYF.

This clone was observed a single time. The chain has TRBV5-1 and TRBJ1-2; 7 bases are a match to TRBD1. Germline loops: CDR1 SGHRS, CDR2 YFSETQ. The CDR3 sequence is 11 residues long. After removal of 3 bases from V and 14 bases from J, the junction contained 7 bases not matched to a gene. This CDR3 is CASSSGTAMTF. The CDR3, as DNA: TGCGCCAGCAGCTCCGGGACAGCAATGACCTTC.

The chain combines TRBV12-3 or TRBV12-4 with TRBJ1-2; no definite D call. V dropped 2 bases and J dropped 3 bases, with 4 bases sitting between them. This CDR3 comprises 12 residues. This CDR3 is CASSLTDYGYTF. CDR3 in DNA: TGTGCCAGCAGTTTAACAGACTATGGCTACACCTTC.

This clone has just one count. The chain joins TRBV27 to TRBJ2-2, with D perhaps matching TRBD1 (6 bases). V lost 5 bases, J lost 0 bases, and 13 bases lay in between. This CDR3 region has 16 residues. CDR1 and CDR2 (germline): MNHEY, SMNVEV (reference sequence). CDR3 in DNA: TGTGCCAGCAGTCTTTCGCGGACAGCGAACACCGGGGAGCTGTTTTTT. This encodes CASSLSRTANTGELFF.

The chain is built from TRBV5-6 and TRBJ1-2; D is uncertain. Trimming stripped 8 bases from V and 3 bases from J, with 17 bases between. Germline CDR1 and CDR2: SGHDT and YYEEEE. CDR3 length: 14 residues. CDR3 loop: CASRRQSDYYGYTF. Written as DNA, the CDR3 is TGTGCCAGTCGTAGGCAGTCCGACTACTATGGCTACACCTTC.

The V and J genes are TRBV29-1 and TRBJ2-5, with a weak D call TRBD1 (5 bases). The CDR3 totals 14 residues. V lost 4 bases and J lost 3, with 15 bases in between. Germline assignment: CDR1 SQVTM and CDR2 ANQGSEA. CDR3 nucleotides: TGCAGCGTTGGACGAGGCAGGGTCAAAGAGACCCAGTACTTC. Residues: CSVGRGRVKETQYF.

The genes are TRBV5-1 and TRBJ2-2; D is possibly TRBD1 (6 bases). The CDR3 totals 17 residues. Germline CDR1 SGHRS, CDR2 YFSETQ. V lost 0 bases to trimming and J lost 2 bases, with 14 bases between them. DNA for the CDR3: TGCGCCAGCAGCTTGGGTCCAGGGGTTGCAAACACCGGGGAGCTGTTTTTT. This encodes CASSLGPGVANTGELFF.

The gene calls are TRBV5-4 and TRBJ1-1, with 10 bases that match TRBD1. CDR3 length: 14 residues. Germline V gives CDR1 SGHNT, CDR2 YYREEE (reference sequence). V trimming: 4 bases; J trimming: 6 bases; junction bases outside the gene matches: 6. The DNA of the CDR3 is TGTGCCAGCAGCCTACGGGACAGGGGCTCTGAAGCTTTCTTT. It encodes CASSLRDRGSEAFF.

The chain carries TRBV25-1 and TRBJ1-4, with 7 bases matching TRBD1. The CDR3 is 16 amino acids. V lost 0 bases to trimming and J lost 0 bases; unmatched junction nucleotides: 1. CDR1 is MGHDK and CDR2 is SYGVNS in the germline V gene. The CDR3 DNA is TGTGCCAGCAGTGAATATCAGGGGGCAACTAATGAAAAACTGTTTTTT. It is translated as CASSEYQGATNEKLFF.

V gene TRBV11-2 combines with J gene TRBJ1-1; D is uncertain. V gave up 1 base and J gave up 6 bases, with 6 bases separating them. The CDR3 runs 12 residues. The germline V gene encodes CDR1 SGHAT and CDR2 FQNNGV. The CDR3 loop reads CASSLVGPEAFF. DNA of the CDR3: TGTGCCAGCAGCTTAGTGGGCCCTGAAGCTTTCTTT.

The chain joins TRBV7-9 to TRBJ1-6; D call uncertain. Germline V gives CDR1 SEHNR, CDR2 FQNEAQ (reference sequence). The CDR3 length is 13 residues. V lost 1 base, J lost 8 bases, and 6 bases lay in between. CDR3 residues: CASSLVRDSPLHF. For the CDR3, the DNA is TGTGCCAGCAGCTTAGTGAGGGATTCACCCCTCCACTTT.

The chain links TRBV18 to TRBJ1-1; perhaps TRBD1 as D (6 bases). Trimming removed 1 base at V and 1 base at J, with 13 bases between. This CDR3 is 16 amino acids long. Germline CDR1 is KGHSH and CDR2 is LQKENI. This chain's CDR3 is CASSPRAGDGNTEAFF. In DNA, the CDR3 is TGTGCCAGCTCACCACGGGCAGGGGATGGGAACACTGAAGCTTTCTTT.

The CDR3: CASSVGGGALHF. The CDR3 region has the DNA TGTGCCAGCAGCGTAGGAGGAGGGGCCCTCCACTTT. This rearrangement joins TRBV9 to TRBJ1-6; TRBD1 might be the D (5 bases). V was cut by 0 bases and J by 14 bases, with 9 bases left in between. The germline CDR1 and CDR2 sequences are SGDLS and YYNGEE. The CDR3 loop spans 12 amino acids.

The J gene is TRBJ1-1, the V gene TRBV6-5; maybe TRBD1 (5 bases). Germline CDR1 MNHEY, CDR2 SVGAGI. The CDR3 covers 15 residues. The germline V and J ends were trimmed by 8 bases and 0 bases, with 16 bases remaining between them. In nucleotides, the CDR3 is TGTGCCAGCTTAAGGACACCCGGCATGAACACTGAAGCTTTCTTT. Its translation is CASLRTPGMNTEAFF.

The chain joins TRBV6-5 to TRBJ2-3, with D possibly being TRBD2 (6 bases). Per germline, CDR1 MNHEY and CDR2 SVGAGI. CDR3 length equals 16 residues. V was shortened by 2 bases and J by 1 base, with 13 bases between the two germline ends. The DNA for the CDR3 is TGTGCCAGCAGTTACGGGACTTTTTCACGCACAGATACGCAGTATTTT. Amino acid sequence: CASSYGTFSRTDTQYF.

This CDR3 is CASSEAGGGVGQPQHF. In DNA, the CDR3 is TGTGCCAGCAGTGAAGCGGGGGGAGGGGTAGGTCAGCCCCAGCATTTT. The chain joins TRBV6-1 to TRBJ1-5; weak D call: TRBD1 (5 bases). Germline V lookup: CDR1 MNHNS, CDR2 SASEGT. This CDR3 has 16 residues. Trimming stripped 0 bases from V and 6 bases from J, with 15 bases between.

The genes are TRBV6-5 and TRBJ1-2, with unresolved D. The CDR3 is 14 amino acids. Trimming pared 3 bases from V and 2 bases from J, leaving 10 bases between. Germline V lookup: CDR1 MNHEY, CDR2 SVGAGI. CDR3 bases: TGTGCCAGCAGTTATAGAGGCAGCAACTATGGCTACACCTTC. It specifies CASSYRGSNYGYTF.

Worth noting for this clone: The junction differs from germline at one of its ends, possibly a read error. The V gene is TRBV5-1, the J gene TRBJ1-6, with D perhaps matching TRBD1 (5 bases). The CDR3 has 16 residues. Per germline, CDR1 SGHRS and CDR2 YFSETQ. The DNA of the CDR3 is TGCGCCAGCAGCAATTGGGGGGACTCCGATAATTCACCCCTCCACTTT. The encoded protein is CASSNWGDSDNSPLHF.

The genes are TRBV5-4 and TRBJ2-3; no clear D gene. The CDR3 consists of 14 residues. Germline CDR1 reads SGHNT; CDR2 reads YYREEE (reference sequence). The V gene lost 0 bases and the J gene lost 0 bases, with 5 bases spanning the gap. This chain's CDR3 is CASSLAGSTDTQYF. In DNA, the CDR3 is TGTGCCAGCAGCTTGGCCGGGAGCACAGATACGCAGTATTTT. The variable domain in full, completed from reference TRBV5-4 and TRBJ2-3, reads ETGVTQSPTHLIKTRGQQVTLRCSSQSGHNTVSWYQQALGQGPQFIFQYYREEENGRGNFPPRFSGLQFPNYSSELNVNALELDDSALYLCASSLAGSTDTQYFGPGTRLTVL.

J is TRBJ1-4 and V is TRBV29-1; the D gene is possibly TRBD1 (6 bases). The CDR3 has 12 residues. CDR1 and CDR2 from the germline V gene are SQVTM and ANQGSEA. V shed 2 bases and J shed 7 bases, with 8 bases lying between them. Here the CDR3 reads CSVERGGEKLFF. Here the CDR3 DNA reads TGCAGCGTTGAAAGGGGGGGTGAAAAACTGTTTTTT.

CDR3 residues: CSVGVSDTGELFF. DNA for the CDR3: TGCAGCGTTGGGGTTAGCGACACCGGGGAGCTGTTTTTT. The chain uses TRBV29-1 and TRBJ2-2; perhaps TRBD2 as D (5 bases). Trimming left V 4 bases short and J 3 bases short, with 9 bases between. The germline V gene encodes CDR1 SQVTM and CDR2 ANQGSEA. There are 13 residues in the CDR3.